This TCR beta chain is from a study of T cell repertoires in cytomegalovirus infection. At the level of the study: Indications came from public TCR beta signatures; they pointed to CMV infection and to a matching HLA type. Study conclusions and caveats: Summed frequency of public TCR beta families distinguished CMV carriers with the relevant HLA.

This clonotype has a handful of counts. Its antigen remains unidentified. In TCRdb, the reads were re-called with MiXCR into one record per CDR3 protein. Of around 290,000 distinct CDR3 sequences listed, roughly 25% are singletons. Per germline, CDR1 SGHTA and CDR2 FQGNSA. The CDR3 spans 15 residues. V was cut by 1 base and J by 0 bases, with 10 bases left in between. This clonotype was obtained from a human donor in good health (CMV status not recorded). Some clones in this sample may be carry-over from other donors' samples. Material: PBMCs. V usage is TRBV7-2 and J usage is TRBJ2-7, with D tentatively TRBD1 or TRBD2 (5 bases each). Here the CDR3 DNA reads TGTGCCAGCAGCTTAGAGTGGGGGAGCTCCTACGAGCAGTACTTC. This codes for CASSLEWGSSYEQYF.